This TCR beta chain comes out of a study of T-cell reconstitution after alpha-beta-depleted transplantation in children. The V gene's germline CDR1 is SGHAT and CDR2 FQNNGV. The V and J ends lost 1 base and 4 bases, in that order; junction bases with no gene match: 11. This CDR3 contains 18 residues. TCRbeta library preparation incorporated unique molecular identifiers. Using its own MiXCR run on the PCR reads, TCRdb lists one record per CDR3 protein. The sample yields about 610,000 distinct CDR3 sequences, roughly a tenth seen once. The starting material was PBMCs from the stem cell graft donor, obtained from the stem cell graft. The receptor comes from a human donor who donated a stem cell graft to a child with acute myeloid leukemia. V gene TRBV11-2 combines with J gene TRBJ2-1; 9 nucleotides line up with TRBD2. Here the CDR3 DNA reads TGTGCCAGCAGCTTAGGGGTGGGGAGGACTAGCGCTTACAATGAGCAGTTCTTC. It is translated as CASSLGVGRTSAYNEQFF. Complete variable domain (other parts from reference TRBV11-2 and TRBJ2-1): EAGVAQSPRYKIIEKRQSVAFWCNPISGHATLYWYQQILGQGPKLLIQFQNNGVVDDSQLPKDRFSAERLKGVDSTLKIQPAKLEDSAVYLCASSLGVGRTSAYNEQFFGPGTRLTVL.